A single sample is the source of the 7 T cell receptor beta chains below, sequenced in a study of cytomegalovirus exposure and HLA in healthy donors. The PCR made use of 60 Vbeta and 13 Jbeta primers. Profiled with immunoSEQ multiplex PCR; TCRdb holds only in-frame clones, not every one. The profile shows approximately 110,000 clones, over 80% of them singletons. The sample consisted of PBMCs. The receptors shown here come from a man aged 45-65 years in good health and CMV-seronegative.

J is TRBJ1-4 and V is TRBV13; maybe TRBD1 (6 bases). The length of the CDR3 is 16 residues. The germline V gene encodes CDR1 PRHDT and CDR2 FYEKMQ (reference sequence). Trimming stripped 0 bases from V and 8 bases from J, with 16 bases between. CDR3 amino acids: CASSLGEAGVSEKLFF. CDR3 in DNA: TGTGCCAGCAGCTTAGGAGAGGCAGGGGTTAGCGAAAAACTGTTTTTT.

The V gene is TRBV5-4, the J gene TRBJ1-3; TRBD1 matches at 7 bases. The J segment lost 2 bases and the V segment lost 0 bases, leaving 5 bases of the junction unmatched. CDR1 SGHNT and CDR2 YYREEE come from the germline V gene (reference sequence). The CDR3 consists of 16 residues. CDR3 bases: TGTGCCAGCAGCTTGGGGGGACAGATACCTGGAAACACCATATATTTT. Translated: CASSLGGQIPGNTIYF.

Only a few counts were recorded for this clone. The gene calls are TRBV18 and TRBJ2-2, with D tentatively TRBD1 (6 bases). The length of the CDR3 is 17 residues. The germline gives CDR1 KGHSH, CDR2 LQKENI. V gave up 6 bases and J gave up 5 bases, with 22 bases separating them. The CDR3 is CASSPGQHRGTTGELFF. CDR3 DNA: TGTGCCAGCTCGCCCGGACAGCACCGAGGAACAACCGGGGAGCTGTTTTTT.

This sequence joins TRBV7-9 and TRBJ2-7, with D perhaps TRBD1 (6 bases). Germline V gene lookup returns CDR1 SEHNR and CDR2 FQNEAQ (reference sequence). This CDR3 region has 12 residues. V lost 5 bases and J 4 bases, leaving 9 bases between the germline ends. CDR3 nucleotides: TGTGCCAGCAGCGGTACAGGGTACGAGCAGTACTTC. Translation gives CASSGTGYEQYF.

This sequence joins TRBV29-1 and TRBJ1-5; 8 bases match TRBD1. The CDR3 sequence is 12 residues long. Per germline, CDR1 SQVTM and CDR2 ANQGSEA. The CDR3 DNA reads as TGCAGGACAGGGGAGGACAATCAGCCCCAGCATTTT. Its protein is CRTGEDNQPQHF.

The J gene is TRBJ2-2, the V gene TRBV27, with D possibly being TRBD1 (5 bases). V gave up 2 bases and J gave up 7 bases, with 8 bases separating them. The CDR3 covers 13 residues. Germline CDR1 and CDR2: MNHEY and SMNVEV (reference sequence). CDR3 protein: CASSLIQGGELFF. The DNA of the CDR3 is TGTGCCAGCAGTTTAATTCAGGGCGGGGAGCTGTTTTTT.

The rearrangement uses TRBV14 and TRBJ2-3, with 9 bases identical to TRBD2. The germline gives CDR1 SGHDN, CDR2 FVKESK. The junction had 13 bases not matched to a gene; V was cut back by 3 bases and J by 6 bases. This CDR3 is 17 amino acids long. DNA for the CDR3: TGTGCCAGCAGCCAGAGGACTAGCGCTTCGAAAAGGGATACGCAGTATTTT. It is translated as CASSQRTSASKRDTQYF.